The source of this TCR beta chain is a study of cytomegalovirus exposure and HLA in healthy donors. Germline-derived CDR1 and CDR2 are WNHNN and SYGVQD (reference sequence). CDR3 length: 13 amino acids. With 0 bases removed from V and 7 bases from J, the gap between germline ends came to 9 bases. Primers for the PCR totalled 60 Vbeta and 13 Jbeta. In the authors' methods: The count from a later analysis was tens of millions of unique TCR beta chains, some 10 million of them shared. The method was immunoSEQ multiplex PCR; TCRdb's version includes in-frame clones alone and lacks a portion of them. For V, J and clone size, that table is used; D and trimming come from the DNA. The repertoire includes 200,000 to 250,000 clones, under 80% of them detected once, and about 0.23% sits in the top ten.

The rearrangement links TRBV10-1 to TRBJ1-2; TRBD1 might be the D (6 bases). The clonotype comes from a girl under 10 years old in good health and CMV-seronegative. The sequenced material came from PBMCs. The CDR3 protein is CASSESGGTGYTF. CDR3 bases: TGCGCCAGCAGTGAGTCTGGGGGCACTGGCTACACCTTC.